These 28 T cell receptor beta chains share one sample of origin, sequenced in a study of T cells in Graves' hyperthyroidism and ophthalmopathy. RNA transcripts gave rise to amplified TCR beta CDR3 regions. Carried out on the TCR CDR3, a first-round RT-PCR used the HTBI primer set. TCRdb re-called the multiplex PCR reads with MiXCR, one entry per CDR3 protein. There are around 600,000 distinct CDR3 sequences in the sample; about 14% occur only once, and approximately 12% lies in the top ten. Sequencing was done on a sample of blood. These receptors all stem from a woman aged 45 to 65 with Graves' ophthalmopathy.

This chain uses TRBV29-1 with TRBJ1-2, with no clear D. In germline, CDR1 is SQVTM, CDR2 ANQGSEA. Trimming shortened V by 4 bases and J by 0 bases, and 9 bases separated the two germline ends. CDR3 length equals 13 residues. CDR3 DNA: TGCAGCGTTGGCGCGGGAGCTAACTATGGCTACACCTTC. Its translation: CSVGAGANYGYTF.

This clonotype was counted ten times or more. The rearrangement uses TRBV6-2 or TRBV6-3 and TRBJ2-7; D is possibly TRBD2 (6 bases). This CDR3 has 13 amino acids. Between the trimmed V and J ends, which lost 3 bases and 5 bases, there was a span of 11 bases. The germline V gene encodes CDR1 MNHEY and CDR2 SVGEGT. The CDR3 region is CASSYAGPNEQYF. The CDR3 DNA follows: TGTGCCAGCAGTTATGCGGGGCCCAACGAGCAGTACTTC.

This clonotype was found many times. The rearrangement joins TRBV2 to TRBJ2-2; D might be TRBD1 or TRBD2, each matching 5 bases. Between the trimmed V and J ends, which lost 9 bases and 0 bases, there was a span of 11 bases. The CDR3 contains 14 residues. The germline V gene encodes CDR1 SNHLY and CDR2 FYNNEI. CDR3 protein: CARTGTANTGELFF. CDR3 DNA: TGTGCCAGAACCGGGACGGCGAACACCGGGGAGCTGTTTTTT.

This clonotype was seen at least ten times. The J gene is TRBJ2-7, the V gene TRBV28, with TRBD1 as a possible D gene (5 bases). V was pared by 5 bases and J by 0 bases, with 17 bases between. Germline V gene lookup returns CDR1 MDHEN and CDR2 SYDVKM. The CDR3 has 16 residues. CDR3 DNA: TGTGCCAGCAGTCTAAATCGTATAGGGGTCTCCTACGAGCAGTACTTC. Its protein product is CASSLNRIGVSYEQYF.

Points on this clonotype: A much more abundant neighbour one base away suggests this may be a read error. The chain couples TRBV7-3 to TRBJ2-2; TRBD2 aligns across 11 bases. V was clipped by 4 bases and J by 7 bases; unmatched bases: 8. The CDR3 is 16 amino acids. Germline lookup yields CDR1 SGHTA and CDR2 FQGTGA. The CDR3 DNA sequence: TGTGCCAGCAGCTCGGGACTAGCGGAACCTTACGGGGAGCTGTTTTTT. This gives the protein CASSSGLAEPYGELFF.

The rearrangement joins TRBV20-1 to TRBJ2-5; 11 bases map to TRBD2. This CDR3 comprises 15 residues. Per the germline V gene, CDR1 is DFQATT and CDR2 is SNEGSKA (reference sequence). V lost 4 bases and J lost 5; bases outside the gene matches: 9. The CDR3 here is CSAIISGRAYETQYF. CDR3 nucleotide sequence: TGCAGTGCTATAATTAGCGGGAGGGCCTATGAGACCCAGTACTTC.

The gene calls are TRBV7-9 and TRBJ1-1, with 7 bases matching TRBD1. The CDR3 runs 17 residues. Germline trimming cut 6 bases from V and 0 bases from J; bases unmatched to any gene: 13. Germline V gene data show CDR1 as SEHNR and CDR2 as FQNEAQ (reference sequence). Here the CDR3 reads CASSLLGVQGLNTEAFF. CDR3 in DNA: TGTGCCAGCAGTCTCCTTGGGGTACAGGGGCTGAACACTGAAGCTTTCTTT. The full variable domain, in which reference TRBV7-9 and TRBJ1-1 provide the parts outside the CDR3, is DTGVSQNPRHKITKRGQNVTFRCDPISEHNRLYWYRQTLGQGPEFLTYFQNEAQLEKSRLLSDRFSAERPKGSFSTLEIQRTEQGDSAMYLCASSLLGVQGLNTEAFFGQGTRLTVV.

The chain is built from TRBV30 and TRBJ2-3; D tentatively reads TRBD1 or TRBD2 (6 bases each). The CDR3 is 15 residues long. CDR1 GTSNPN and CDR2 SVGIG come from the germline V gene (reference sequence). V was pared by 0 bases and J by 4 bases, with 14 bases between. The CDR3 protein is CAWSVWGAGADTQYF. As DNA, the CDR3 is TGTGCCTGGAGTGTATGGGGGGCGGGCGCAGATACGCAGTATTTT.

This clonotype has more than one count but fewer than ten. V usage is TRBV20-1 and J usage is TRBJ2-4; D gene uncertain. This CDR3 spans 14 amino acids. Trimming pared 6 bases from V and 1 base from J, leaving 13 bases between. The germline V gene has CDR1 DFQATT and CDR2 SNEGSKA (reference sequence). The CDR3 DNA is TGCAGTGCCCCTGGAACTATGGCCAAAAACATTCAGTACTTC. Its protein product is CSAPGTMAKNIQYF.

CDR3 protein: CASSLVGFSIQYF. The CDR3 DNA reads TGTGCCAGTAGTTTGGTGGGATTCAGCATTCAGTACTTC. This rearrangement joins TRBV19 to TRBJ2-4, with no clear D. The CDR3 is made up of 13 amino acids. Germline loops: CDR1 LNHDA, CDR2 SQIVND (reference sequence). Between the trimmed V and J ends, which lost 5 bases and 9 bases, there was a span of 14 bases.

This clonotype appeared many times. The chain links TRBV3-1 to TRBJ2-7; TRBD1 agrees at 9 bases. This CDR3 comprises 16 residues. Germline CDR1 and CDR2: LGHDT and YNNKEL (reference sequence). The junction had 5 bases not matched to a gene; V was cut back by 0 bases and J by 2 bases. The CDR3 loop reads CASSQEIRTGAYEQYF. The CDR3 DNA reads as TGTGCCAGCAGCCAAGAGATTCGGACAGGGGCCTACGAGCAGTACTTC.

This clonotype was seen many times. This chain uses TRBV12-3 or TRBV12-4 with TRBJ2-2, with D possibly matching TRBD1 (6 bases). V was pared by 2 bases and J by 0 bases, with 10 bases between. CDR3 size: 16 residues. The CDR3 region is CASSLPSGANTGELFF. Written as DNA, the CDR3 is TGTGCCAGCAGTTTACCCTCAGGGGCGAACACCGGGGAGCTGTTTTTT.

This clonotype was seen ten or more times. This sequence joins TRBV5-1 and TRBJ2-1; D gene ambiguous. The CDR3 is 16 amino acids. The V and J ends lost 0 bases and 7 bases respectively, with 17 bases between them. Looked up from germline, CDR1 is SGHRS and CDR2 is YFSETQ. The CDR3 is CASSLEVQTLKNEQFF. The CDR3 nucleotides read TGCGCCAGCAGCTTGGAGGTCCAAACTCTAAAGAATGAGCAGTTCTTC.

The rearrangement links TRBV9 to TRBJ2-2; perhaps TRBD1 as D (5 bases). CDR1 and CDR2 (germline): SGDLS, YYNGEE. This CDR3 comprises 14 residues. The V gene lost 0 bases and the J gene lost 6 bases, with 9 bases spanning the gap. The CDR3 DNA sequence: TGTGCCAGCAGCGTAGCCAGGGTATCCGGGGAGCTGTTTTTT. Amino acid sequence: CASSVARVSGELFF. Looking up the rest from reference TRBV9 and TRBJ2-2 gives the full variable domain: DSGVTQTPKHLITATGQRVTLRCSPRSGDLSVYWYQQSLDQGLQFLIQYYNGEERAKGNILERFSAQQFPDLHSELNLSSLELGDSALYFCASSVARVSGELFFGEGSRLTVL.

This clonotype was counted many times. This chain joins TRBV3-1 and TRBJ2-3; D is uncertain. CDR1 and CDR2 (germline): LGHDT, YNNKEL (reference sequence). The CDR3 is 12 residues long. Between the trimmed V and J ends, which lost 1 base and 4 bases, there was a span of 3 bases. CDR3 loop: CASSQGPDTQYF. The CDR3 region has the DNA TGTGCCAGCAGCCAAGGTCCAGATACGCAGTATTTT.

V is TRBV7-9 and J is TRBJ2-4; 10 bases are shared with TRBD1. Germline-derived CDR1 and CDR2 are SEHNR and FQNEAQ (reference sequence). Losses at the gene ends were 5 bases for V and 2 bases for J; bases not matched to a gene: 6. This CDR3 is built from 16 residues. CDR3 sequence: CASSPRQGASKNIQYF. DNA for the CDR3: TGTGCCAGCAGCCCCCGACAGGGGGCGTCCAAAAACATTCAGTACTTC.

The table lists this clonotype with a few counts. V and J are TRBV7-9 and TRBJ1-3, with 8 bases identical to TRBD1. CDR3 length equals 14 residues. V dropped 5 bases and J dropped 2; count of bases not matched to a gene: 2. Per the germline V gene, CDR1 is SEHNR and CDR2 is FQNEAQ (reference sequence). CDR3 sequence: CASSQDRAGNTIYF. The CDR3 nucleotides read TGTGCCAGCAGCCAGGACAGGGCTGGAAACACCATATATTTT.

This clonotype has just a few counts. This may be a read error: a much more frequent sequence differs by one nucleotide. The V gene is TRBV7-9, the J gene TRBJ2-1; possibly TRBD1 for D (6 bases). The CDR3 is 16 residues long. The V and J ends lost 2 bases and 8 bases respectively, with 19 bases between them. Germline CDR1 reads SEHNR; CDR2 reads FQNEAQ (reference sequence). The CDR3 spells CASSLRGQGYYHEQFF. The CDR3 bases are TGTGCCAGCAGCTTACGGGGACAAGGGTATTACCATGAGCAGTTCTTC.

The chain carries TRBV4-2 and TRBJ1-5, with TRBD1 matching 7 bases. This CDR3 spans 17 amino acids. Trimming at V came to 4 bases and at J to 4 bases, leaving 13 bases not matched to a gene. Per germline, CDR1 LGHNA and CDR2 YNFKEQ. The CDR3 reads CASSPFGAQTGNQPQHF. CDR3 nucleotides: TGTGCCAGCAGCCCCTTCGGCGCTCAGACAGGGAATCAGCCCCAGCATTTT.

This clonotype was detected a few times. This rearrangement joins TRBV10-3 to TRBJ1-6, with 7 bases matching TRBD1. CDR3 length equals 14 residues. Germline lookup yields CDR1 ENHRY and CDR2 SYGVKD. V lost 6 bases and J lost 10; bases outside the gene matches: 9. The DNA of the CDR3 is TGTGCCATCAGGACAGACAGGGTGGGGTCACCCCTCCACTTT. Translating gives CAIRTDRVGSPLHF.

On this clonotype itself: A read error may explain this, as a much larger clone is one base away. The J gene is TRBJ2-7, the V gene TRBV5-1; D could derive from TRBD1 or TRBD2 (5 bases each). The germline CDR1 and CDR2 sequences are SGHRS and YFSETQ. This CDR3 has 15 residues. The CDR3 loop is CASSLTAEGTYGQYF. For the CDR3, the DNA is TGCGCCAGCAGCTTGACGGCCGAGGGGACCTACGGGCAGTACTTC.

The rearrangement links TRBV9 to TRBJ2-1; D is perhaps TRBD1 (6 bases). The CDR3 contains 13 residues. The germline V and J ends were trimmed by 3 bases and 7 bases, with 11 bases remaining between them. Germline CDR1 SGDLS, CDR2 YYNGEE. Written as DNA, the CDR3 is TGTGCCAGCAGCGCCGGGACAAGTAATGAGCAGTTCTTC. Its protein is CASSAGTSNEQFF.

This clonotype was counted a few times. The chain uses TRBV24-1 and TRBJ1-5, with TRBD1 matching 8 bases. This CDR3 spans 15 amino acids. V lost 5 bases to trimming and J lost 4 bases; unmatched junction nucleotides: 6. Germline CDR1 and CDR2: KGHDR and SFDVKD. The CDR3 loop is CATSAQGALNQPQHF. For the CDR3, the DNA is TGTGCCACCAGTGCGCAGGGGGCGTTGAATCAGCCCCAGCATTTT.

About this clonotype itself: A read error may explain this, as a much larger clone is one base away. The gene calls are TRBV10-3 and TRBJ2-5, with unresolved D. This CDR3 is 14 amino acids long. CDR1 is ENHRY and CDR2 is SYGVKD in the germline V gene. The V end was cut by 3 bases, the J end by 5 bases, with 13 bases between. As DNA, the CDR3 is TGTGCCATCAGTGACGGGTCTCAAGGGGAGACCCAGTACTTC. As protein: CAISDGSQGETQYF.

This clonotype has ten or more counts. The chain employs TRBV20-1 and TRBJ2-1; TRBD2 agrees at 7 bases. After removal of 3 bases from V and 11 bases from J, the junction contained 4 bases not matched to a gene. The length of the CDR3 is 11 residues. CDR1 and CDR2 from the germline V gene are DFQATT and SNEGSKA (reference sequence). The CDR3 spells CSARSSGKQFF. Written as DNA, the CDR3 is TGCAGTGCTAGGTCTAGCGGTAAGCAGTTCTTC.

This clonotype was picked up many times. The rearrangement uses TRBV28 and TRBJ2-7; 10 nucleotides match TRBD1. With V trimmed by 6 bases and J by 2 bases, 4 bases remained unmatched. Germline V gene sequence: CDR1 MDHEN, CDR2 SYDVKM. CDR3 length: 14 residues. The CDR3 region is CASRRQGATYEQYF. Written as DNA, the CDR3 is TGTGCCAGCAGACGACAGGGGGCAACCTACGAGCAGTACTTC.

This clonotype was seen only a few times. The chain couples TRBV19 to TRBJ2-3; no clear D. In germline, CDR1 is LNHDA, CDR2 SQIVND (reference sequence). Trimming took 9 bases from V and 4 from J, leaving 20 bases between them. This CDR3 region has 15 residues. The CDR3 DNA is TGTGCCAGACCACGACCGGCCATGGAGCCAGATACGCAGTATTTT. It specifies CARPRPAMEPDTQYF.

This clonotype has ten or more counts. The chain employs TRBV12-5 and TRBJ2-3; D tentatively fits TRBD1 or TRBD2 (6 bases each). This CDR3 region has 15 residues. Trimming took off 2 bases at V and 2 bases at J, with 11 bases between the two ends. Germline V CDR1 and CDR2: LGHNT, FRNRAP. Here the CDR3 reads CASGLWGAATDTQYF. The DNA of the CDR3 is TGTGCTAGTGGTTTGTGGGGGGCCGCCACAGATACGCAGTATTTT.